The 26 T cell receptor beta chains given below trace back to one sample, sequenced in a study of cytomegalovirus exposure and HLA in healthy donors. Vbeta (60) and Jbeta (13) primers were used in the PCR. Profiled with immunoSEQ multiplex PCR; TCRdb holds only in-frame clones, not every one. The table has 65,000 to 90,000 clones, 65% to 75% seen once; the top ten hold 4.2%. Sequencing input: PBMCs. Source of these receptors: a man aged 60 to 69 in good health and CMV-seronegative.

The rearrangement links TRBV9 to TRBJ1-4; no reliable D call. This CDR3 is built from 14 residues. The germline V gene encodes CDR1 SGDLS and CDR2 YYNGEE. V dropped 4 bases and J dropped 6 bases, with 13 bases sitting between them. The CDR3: CASSIDGVHEKLFF. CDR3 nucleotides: TGTGCCAGCAGCATCGACGGGGTTCATGAAAAACTGTTTTTT.

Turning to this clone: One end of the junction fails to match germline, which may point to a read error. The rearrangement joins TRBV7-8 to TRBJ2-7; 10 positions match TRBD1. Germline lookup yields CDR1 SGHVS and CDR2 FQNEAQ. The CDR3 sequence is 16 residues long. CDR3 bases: TGTGCCAGCAGTTTAGGCCGGGACAGGGGCACCTACGAGCAGTACTTC. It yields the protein CASSLGRDRGTYEQYF.

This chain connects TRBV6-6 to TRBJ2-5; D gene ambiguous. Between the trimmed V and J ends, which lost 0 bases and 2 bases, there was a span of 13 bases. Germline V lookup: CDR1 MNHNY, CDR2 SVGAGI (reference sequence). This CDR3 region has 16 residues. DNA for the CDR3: TGTGCCAGCAGTTACTCGAATGTCCAGGTTCAAGAGACCCAGTACTTC. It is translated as CASSYSNVQVQETQYF.

The CDR3 sequence is CASSQRGTASYTF. CDR3 bases: TGTGCCAGCAGTCAAAGGGGGACCGCAAGCTACACCTTC. The chain is built from TRBV27 and TRBJ1-2; D possibly corresponds to TRBD1 (6 bases). The V and J ends lost 5 bases and 9 bases respectively, with 16 bases between them. This CDR3 is built from 13 residues. The germline gives CDR1 MNHEY, CDR2 SMNVEV (reference sequence).

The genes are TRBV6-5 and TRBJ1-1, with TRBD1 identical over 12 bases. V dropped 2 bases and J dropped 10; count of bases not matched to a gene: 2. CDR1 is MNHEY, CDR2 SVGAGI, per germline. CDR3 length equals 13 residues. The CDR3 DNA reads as TGTGCCAGCAGTTACCGGGACAGGGGGCGAGCTTTCTTT. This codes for CASSYRDRGRAFF.

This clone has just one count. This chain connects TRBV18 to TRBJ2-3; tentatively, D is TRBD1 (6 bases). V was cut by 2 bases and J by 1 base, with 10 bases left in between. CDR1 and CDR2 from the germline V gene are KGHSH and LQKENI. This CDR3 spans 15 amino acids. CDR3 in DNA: TGTGCCAGCTCACCAGAGGGGGTCGGCACAGATACGCAGTATTTT. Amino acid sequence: CASSPEGVGTDTQYF.

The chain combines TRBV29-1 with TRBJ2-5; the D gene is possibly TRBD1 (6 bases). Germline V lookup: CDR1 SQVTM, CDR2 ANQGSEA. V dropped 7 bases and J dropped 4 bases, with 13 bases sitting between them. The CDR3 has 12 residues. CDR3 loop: CSGGGRGETQYF. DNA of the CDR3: TGCAGCGGCGGCGGCAGGGGAGAGACCCAGTACTTC.

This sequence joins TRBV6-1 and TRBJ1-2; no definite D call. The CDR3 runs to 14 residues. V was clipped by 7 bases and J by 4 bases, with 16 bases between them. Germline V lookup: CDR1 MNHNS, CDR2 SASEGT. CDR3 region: CASTPSGSSYGYTF. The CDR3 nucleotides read TGTGCCAGCACTCCCTCGGGTAGTAGCTATGGCTACACCTTC.

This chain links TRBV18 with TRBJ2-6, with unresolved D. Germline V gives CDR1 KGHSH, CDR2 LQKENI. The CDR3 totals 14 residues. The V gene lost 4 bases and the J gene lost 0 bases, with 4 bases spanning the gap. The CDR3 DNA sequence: TGTGCCAGCTCACGGAGCTCTGGGGCCAACGTCCTGACTTTC. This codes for CASSRSSGANVLTF.

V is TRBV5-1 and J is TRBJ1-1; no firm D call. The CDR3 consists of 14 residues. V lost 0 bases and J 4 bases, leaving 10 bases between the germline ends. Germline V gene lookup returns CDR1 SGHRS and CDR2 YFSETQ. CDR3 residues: CASSLVGEGTEAFF. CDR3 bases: TGCGCCAGCAGCTTGGTTGGGGAGGGCACTGAAGCTTTCTTT.

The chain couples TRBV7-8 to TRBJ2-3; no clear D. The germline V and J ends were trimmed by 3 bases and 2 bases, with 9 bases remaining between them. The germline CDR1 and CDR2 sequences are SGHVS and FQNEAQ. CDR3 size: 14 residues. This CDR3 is CASSFVRFTDTQYF. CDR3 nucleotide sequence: TGTGCCAGCAGCTTCGTCAGGTTCACAGATACGCAGTATTTT.

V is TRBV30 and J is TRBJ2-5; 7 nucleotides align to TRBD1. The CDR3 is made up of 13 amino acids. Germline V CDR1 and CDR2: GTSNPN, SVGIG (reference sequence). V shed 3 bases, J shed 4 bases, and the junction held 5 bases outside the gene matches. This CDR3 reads CAWRLGGGETQYF. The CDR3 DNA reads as TGTGCCTGGAGGCTAGGGGGCGGAGAGACCCAGTACTTC.

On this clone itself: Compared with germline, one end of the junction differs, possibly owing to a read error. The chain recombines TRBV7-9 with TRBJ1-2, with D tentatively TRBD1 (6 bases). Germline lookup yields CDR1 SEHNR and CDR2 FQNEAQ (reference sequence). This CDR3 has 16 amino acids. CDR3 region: CSSSLGGGREGYGYTF. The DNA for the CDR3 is TGTTCCAGCAGCTTAGGGGGGGGCCGGGAAGGCTATGGCTACACCTTC.

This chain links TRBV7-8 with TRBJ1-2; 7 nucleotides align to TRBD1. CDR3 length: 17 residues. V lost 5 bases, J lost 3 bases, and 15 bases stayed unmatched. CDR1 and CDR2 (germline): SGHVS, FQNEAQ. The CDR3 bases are TGTGCCAGCAGCCTGGGGGACAGTACGTGGCGCCACTATGGCTACACCTTC. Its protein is CASSLGDSTWRHYGYTF.

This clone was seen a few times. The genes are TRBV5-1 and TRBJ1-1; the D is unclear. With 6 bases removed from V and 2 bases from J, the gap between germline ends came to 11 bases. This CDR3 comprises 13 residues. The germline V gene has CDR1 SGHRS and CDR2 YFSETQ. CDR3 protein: CASKETLNTEAFF. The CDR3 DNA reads TGCGCCAGCAAAGAGACACTTAACACTGAAGCTTTCTTT.

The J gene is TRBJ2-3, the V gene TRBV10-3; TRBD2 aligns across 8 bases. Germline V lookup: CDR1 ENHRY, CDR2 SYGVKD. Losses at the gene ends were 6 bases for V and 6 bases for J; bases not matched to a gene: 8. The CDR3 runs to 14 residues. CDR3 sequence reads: CAISPGGLSDTQYF. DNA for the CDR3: TGTGCCATCAGCCCGGGGGGGCTATCGGATACGCAGTATTTT.

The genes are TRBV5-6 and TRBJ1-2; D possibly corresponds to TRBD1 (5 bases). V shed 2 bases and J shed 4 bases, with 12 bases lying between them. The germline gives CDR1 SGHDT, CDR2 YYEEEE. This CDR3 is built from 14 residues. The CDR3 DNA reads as TGTGCCAGCAGCTTAGGGCGACAGAGCTATGGCTACACCTTC. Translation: CASSLGRQSYGYTF. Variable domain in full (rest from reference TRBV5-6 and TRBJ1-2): DAGVTQSPTHLIKTRGQQVTLRCSPKSGHDTVSWYQQALGQGPQFIFQYYEEEERQRGNFPDRFSGHQFPNYSSELNVNALLLGDSALYLCASSLGRQSYGYTFGSGTRLTVV.

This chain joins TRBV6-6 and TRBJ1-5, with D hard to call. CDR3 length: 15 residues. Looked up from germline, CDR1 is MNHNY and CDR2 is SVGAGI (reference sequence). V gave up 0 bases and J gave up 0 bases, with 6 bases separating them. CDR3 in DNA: TGTGCCAGCAGTTACTCGGCGGTTAGCAATCAGCCCCAGCATTTT. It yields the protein CASSYSAVSNQPQHF.

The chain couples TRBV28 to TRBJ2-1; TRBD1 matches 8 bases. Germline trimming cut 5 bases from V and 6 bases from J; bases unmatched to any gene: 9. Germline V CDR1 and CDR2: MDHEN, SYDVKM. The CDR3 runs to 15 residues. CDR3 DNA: TGTGCCAGCAGTCTCCCCAGGGGGCTTGGCAATGAGCAGTTCTTC. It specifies CASSLPRGLGNEQFF.

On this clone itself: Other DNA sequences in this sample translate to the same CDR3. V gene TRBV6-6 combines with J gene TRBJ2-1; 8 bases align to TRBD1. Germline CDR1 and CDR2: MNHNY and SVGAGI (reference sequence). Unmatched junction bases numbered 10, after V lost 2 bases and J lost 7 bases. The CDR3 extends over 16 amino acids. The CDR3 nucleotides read TGTGCCAGCAGTTACCTGACAGGGGACCCCGGGAATGAGCAGTTCTTC. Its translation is CASSYLTGDPGNEQFF.

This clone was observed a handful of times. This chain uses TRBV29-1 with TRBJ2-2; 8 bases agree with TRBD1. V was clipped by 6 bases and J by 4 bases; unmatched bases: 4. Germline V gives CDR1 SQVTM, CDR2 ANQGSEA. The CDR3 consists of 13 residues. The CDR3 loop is CSVRTGRTGELFF. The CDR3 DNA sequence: TGCAGCGTCCGGACAGGGCGCACCGGGGAGCTGTTTTTT.

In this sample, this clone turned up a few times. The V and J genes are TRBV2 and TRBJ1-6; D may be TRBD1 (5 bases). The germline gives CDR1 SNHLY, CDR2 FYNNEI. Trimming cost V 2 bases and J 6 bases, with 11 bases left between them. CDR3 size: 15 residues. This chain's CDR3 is CASSELRVRNSPLHF. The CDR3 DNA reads TGTGCCAGCAGTGAACTCAGGGTTCGTAATTCACCCCTCCACTTT. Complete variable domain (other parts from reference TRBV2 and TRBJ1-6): EPEVTQTPSHQVTQMGQEVILRCVPISNHLYFYWYRQILGQKVEFLVSFYNNEISEKSEIFDDQFSVERPDGSNFTLKIRSTKLEDSAMYFCASSELRVRNSPLHFGNGTRLTVT.

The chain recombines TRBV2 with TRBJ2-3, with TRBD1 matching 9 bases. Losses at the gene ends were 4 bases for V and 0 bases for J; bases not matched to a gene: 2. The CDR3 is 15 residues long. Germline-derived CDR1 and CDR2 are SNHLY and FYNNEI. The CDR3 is CASSGDRESTDTQYF. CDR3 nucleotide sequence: TGTGCCAGCAGTGGGGACAGGGAAAGCACAGATACGCAGTATTTT.

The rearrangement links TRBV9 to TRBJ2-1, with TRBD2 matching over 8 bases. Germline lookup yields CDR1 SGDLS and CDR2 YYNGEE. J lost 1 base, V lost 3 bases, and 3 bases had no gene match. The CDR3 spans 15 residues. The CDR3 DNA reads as TGTGCCAGCAGCGCGGGGGGGCTTTCCTACAATGAGCAGTTCTTC. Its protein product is CASSAGGLSYNEQFF.

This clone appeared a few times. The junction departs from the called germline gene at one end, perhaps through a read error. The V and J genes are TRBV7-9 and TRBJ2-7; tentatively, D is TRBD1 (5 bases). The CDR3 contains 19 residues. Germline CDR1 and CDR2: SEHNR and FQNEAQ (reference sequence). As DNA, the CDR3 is TGTTCCAGCAGCCATAAATATACAGGTCCCCTCCTCAAAACGTACGAGCAGTACTTC. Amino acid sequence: CSSSHKYTGPLLKTYEQYF.

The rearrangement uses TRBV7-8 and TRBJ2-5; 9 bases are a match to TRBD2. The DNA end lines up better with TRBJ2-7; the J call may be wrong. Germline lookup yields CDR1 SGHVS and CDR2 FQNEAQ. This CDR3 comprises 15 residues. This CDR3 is CASNPSGVAWNEQYF. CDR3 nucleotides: TGTGCCAGCAATCCTAGCGGGGTGGCGTGGAACGAGCAGTACTTC.